This T cell receptor (beta chain) was captured in a study of cytomegalovirus exposure and HLA in healthy donors. Primers included in the PCR were 60 Vbeta and 13 Jbeta primers. Libraries were prepared by immunoSEQ multiplex PCR; TCRdb keeps only in-frame clonotypes and omits some of them. The data contain nearly 200,000 clones, around 86% of them singletons. The germline V gene has CDR1 MNHEY and CDR2 SMNVEV (reference sequence). The trim removed 9 bases at V and 2 bases at J, leaving 17 bases unmatched. CDR3 length: 18 amino acids. This clone was counted once. The rearrangement links TRBV27 to TRBJ1-5, with 9 positions matching TRBD1. The TCR sequence derives from a woman in her forties or fifties in good health and CMV-seropositive. The sample taken for sequencing was PBMCs. The CDR3 here is CARPGLWDRDGGNQPQHF. Written as DNA, the CDR3 is TGTGCCAGACCAGGACTTTGGGACAGGGATGGTGGCAATCAGCCCCAGCATTTT.